This T cell receptor beta chain emerged from a study of cytomegalovirus exposure and HLA in healthy donors. Study-wide findings and caveats: Later on, an analysis tied some 17,000 TCR beta sequences to HLA alleles at 0.05 false discovery rate.

The germline CDR1 and CDR2 sequences are SGDLS and YYNGEE. Deletions cut 3 bases from V and 2 bases from J, with 11 bases between. The CDR3 spans 15 residues. PCR involved 60 Vbeta and 13 Jbeta primers. TCRdb's copy holds only in-frame clones and misses some; the assay was immunoSEQ multiplex PCR. Among 76,000 or so clones, around 80% were seen once, and the ten largest hold 2% to 2.5%. Comments on this clone: The antigen remains unidentified.

This TCR was recovered from a man aged 25-40 years in good health and CMV-seronegative. The material sequenced was PBMCs. This chain connects TRBV9 to TRBJ2-2, with D hard to call. For the CDR3, the DNA is TGTGCCAGCAGCGCCTTTACAGTAAACACCGGGGAGCTGTTTTTT. It yields the protein CASSAFTVNTGELFF.